This T cell receptor beta chain was identified during a study of blood T cell repertoires in COVID-19. The CDR3 extends over 15 amino acids. In the source study's methods: Reference gene primer amplification yielded estimated nucleated cell counts. Method: immunoSEQ multiplex PCR; TCRdb's copy keeps in-frame clones and lacks some. V, J and clone size are those of that table, while D and trimming were read from the DNA. In the table there are over 300,000 clones, approximately 91% of which are singletons. Those enrolled, adults aged roughly 18 to 95 years, came from about two dozen US areas. Donors of Cohort 3 who recovered were those that had two negative PCRs, clearance, or symptom resolution.

Sequences were obtained from PBMCs or T cells enriched from blood (not recorded which). The rearrangement links TRBV12-2 to TRBJ2-1; the tabulated D call, TRBD2, remains unverified against the DNA. TRBV12-2 is a known pseudogene. This clonotype was obtained from a woman aged 40 to 55 who had recovered from COVID-19. CDR3 nucleotides: TGTGCAAGTCGCTTAGACGGTAGCTCCTACAATGAGCAGTTCTTC. Protein product: CASRLDGSSYNEQFF.